Listed below are T cell receptor beta chains from one sample, sequenced in a study of PD-L1 blockade in urothelial cancer. Produced via immunoSEQ multiplex PCR; TCRdb's table is partial and in-frame only. The sample lists under 60,000 clones; around 85% were seen once. The source material was PBMCs, sampled around atezolizumab (anti-PD-L1) treatment. The receptors come from a man aged 55 to 70 with urothelial cancer. Both conserved end residues are part of each CDR3. Not every row has a clone size; where given, it reads once, few, many or a size class.

V gene	clone size	J gene	CDR3 protein
TRBV19	few	TRBJ1-6	CASRAGTGLNSPLHF
TRBV28	few	TRBJ1-5	CASRYRGLHQPQHF
TRBV6-5	.	TRBJ2-2	CASSNRGRGTGELFF
TRBV7-2	.	TRBJ2-3	CASSFGDRVWGTDTQYF
TRBV15	.	TRBJ1-5	CATRGGEGVNQPQHF
TRBV25-1	.	TRBJ1-3	CASSAQAGSGNTIYF
TRBV30	.	TRBJ2-7	CAWQGVGEQYF
TRBV5-5	.	TRBJ1-5	CASSRGWGSNQPQHF
TRBV5-4	few	TRBJ1-6	CASRNRSSYNSPLHF
TRBV28	.	TRBJ1-3	CASTGLQNTIYF
TRBV2	.	TRBJ1-6	CASSGQGALGSPLHF
TRBV4-1	.	TRBJ2-1	CASSQGRLASSYNEQFF
TRBV4-2	.	TRBJ2-3	CASSPSSGGASDTQYF
TRBV6-6	.	TRBJ1-5	CASTSSGQYSNQPQHF
TRBV4-1	.	TRBJ2-3	CASSQATSFDTQYF
TRBV12-5	.	TRBJ1-1	CASAMAGVGEAFF
TRBV2	.	TRBJ2-1	CASIPTGGLFNEQFF
TRBV5-1	.	TRBJ1-1	CASSLDARENTEAFF
TRBV21-1	.	TRBJ2-7	CASSKGPGSSYEQYF
TRBV4-2	.	TRBJ1-5	CASSKAQGGQPQHF
TRBV29-1	.	TRBJ2-3	CSTLVLVSTDTQYF
TRBV5-1	.	TRBJ2-7	CASSPGQVLGYEQYF
TRBV7-8	.	TRBJ2-7	CATAGLAGRYEQYF
TRBV29-1	.	TRBJ1-2	CSVGEGQGGYTF
TRBV7-2	.	TRBJ1-6	CASSPQGDYNSPLHF
TRBV5-1	.	TRBJ1-1	CASSLVGGGNTEAFF
TRBV30	.	TRBJ1-2	CAWSVYRGLRGYTF
TRBV5-1	.	TRBJ1-1	CASSWSVGGGTEAFF
TRBV7-7	.	TRBJ2-5	CASSRSGRGETQYF
TRBV19	.	TRBJ1-2	CASTPGTGGARGYTF
TRBV7-2	.	TRBJ1-5	CASSFSGTGNQPQHF
TRBV28	.	TRBJ1-5	CASSYRDRFNQPQHF
TRBV6-5	.	TRBJ1-5	CASRPRAHQPQHF
TRBV2	.	TRBJ1-4	CASSAEGTRQKLFF